What follows describes a single T cell receptor (beta chain). The antigen is not known. A much larger clone lies a single base off, so this may be a read error. This record comes from a study of Graves' ophthalmopathy and Graves' hyperthyroidism. Study outcomes and limitations: Detected in blood as well were most expanded thyroid clonotypes with frequency above 0.001.

For repertoire sequencing, the TCR beta CDR3 regions were amplified from RNA transcripts. Second-round multiplex PCR came after first-round RT-PCR with HTBI primers. TCRdb analysed the multiplex PCR reads with MiXCR anew, one entry per CDR3 protein. The table shows about 480,000 distinct CDR3 sequences, with 14% occurring only once. PBMCs had their origin in fresh peripheral blood (roughly 11 ml). Trimming removed 6 bases at V and 7 bases at J, with 12 bases between. The CDR3 has 12 amino acids. From germline, CDR1 is MNHNS and CDR2 SASEGT. This TCR was sampled from a woman aged 30 to 39 with Graves' ophthalmopathy. This chain connects TRBV6-1 to TRBJ1-1; D might be TRBD1 (6 bases). The source material was blood. The CDR3, as DNA: TGTGCCAGCAGCCCGACAGGATATGAAGCTTTCTTT. This translates into CASSPTGYEAFF.